This T cell receptor beta chain was captured in a study of OX40 agonist ivuxolimab in advanced cancers. In germline, CDR1 is MNHNS, CDR2 SASEGT. There are 19 residues in the CDR3. V was trimmed by 1 base and J by 0 bases, leaving 19 bases between them. Using immunoSEQ multiplex PCR, the repertoire was profiled, and TCRdb retains in-frame clones only, with some absent. The sample includes approximately 120,000 clones, 92% of them seen just once. The chain joins TRBV6-1 to TRBJ1-5; D may be TRBD1 (6 bases). The material was CD4+ or CD8+ T cells sorted from blood, obtained in a trial of the OX40 agonist ivuxolimab. The receptor was isolated from an adult with an advanced solid tumor such as melanoma, head and neck, liver or kidney cancer. CDR3 coding DNA: TGTGCCAGCAGTGAAGGGGCCCCGGACAGCTCGTATAGCAATCAGCCCCAGCATTTT. Residues: CASSEGAPDSSYSNQPQHF.